Listed below are T cell receptor beta chains from one sample, sequenced in a study of T cells in Graves' hyperthyroidism and ophthalmopathy. TCRdb reanalysed the multiplex PCR reads using MiXCR and keeps one entry per CDR3 protein. Of 500,000 to 650,000 distinct CDR3 sequences in the sample, about 14% were seen once. The material sequenced was blood. These receptors were obtained from a woman aged 50 to 60 with Graves' ophthalmopathy. Each CDR3 is given with its conserved first and last residue. Fields, in order: clone size, J gene, V gene, D gene, CDR3 protein, CDR3 DNA. D genes are given only for firm matches. The size field is filled for only some rows; it gives once, few, many or a size class.

>-|TRBJ2-3|TRBV4-2|-
CASSQGERANTDTQYF
TGTGCCAGCAGCCAAGGCGAGCGGGCAAACACAGATACGCAGTATTTT
>-|TRBJ1-1|TRBV5-8|-
CASSGQQGWATEAFF
TGTGCCAGCAGCGGACAACAGGGTTGGGCCACTGAAGCTTTCTTT
>few|TRBJ1-2|TRBV7-2|TRBD1
CASSSRTRDSNYGYTF
TGTGCCAGCAGCTCGAGGACGAGGGACAGTAACTATGGCTACACCTTC
>many|TRBJ2-7|TRBV28|-
CASSLTRRQIFSYEQYF
TGTGCCAGCAGTTTGACCAGAAGACAAATTTTCTCCTACGAGCAGTACTTC
>many|TRBJ2-1|TRBV12-3/TRBV12-4|-
CASSLYLVGTDEQFF
TGTGCCAGCAGTTTATATCTAGTCGGGACGGATGAGCAGTTCTTC
>few|TRBJ1-2|TRBV10-3|-
CAIRAGLLYGYTF
TGTGCCATCAGGGCGGGTTTATTGTATGGCTACACCTTC
>many|TRBJ1-6|TRBV27|-
CASRSRNNSPLHF
TGTGCCAGCAGGTCCAGGAATAATTCACCCCTCCACTTT
>-|TRBJ2-1|TRBV6-2/TRBV6-3|TRBD2
CASSYRTSGYNGQFF
TGTGCCAGCAGTTATAGGACTAGCGGGTACAATGGGCAGTTCTTC
>many|TRBJ1-2|TRBV2|TRBD1
CATALNTGDRGYTF
TGTGCCACCGCGCTAAATACAGGGGATCGTGGCTACACCTTC
>few|TRBJ1-4|TRBV28|TRBD1
CASSPRTGAEKLFF
TGTGCCAGCAGCCCTCGGACAGGGGCTGAAAAACTGTTTTTT
>many|TRBJ2-7|TRBV7-6|TRBD2
CASSLGWREGKYYEQYF
TGTGCCAGCAGCTTAGGCTGGCGGGAGGGAAAATACTACGAGCAGTACTTC
>many|TRBJ2-7|TRBV2|-
CAIRDGHYEQYF
TGTGCCATCCGGGACGGACACTACGAGCAGTACTTC
>many|TRBJ1-5|TRBV28|TRBD1
CASSLSMGQGASQPQHF
TGTGCCAGCAGTTTATCGATGGGACAGGGGGCGAGTCAGCCCCAGCATTTT
>few|TRBJ1-2|TRBV20-1|TRBD1
CSAREDRFTYGYTF
TGCAGTGCTAGAGAGGACAGGTTTACCTATGGCTACACCTTC
>many|TRBJ2-5|TRBV10-3|-
CAISRRDPQETQYF
TGTGCCATCAGTAGACGGGACCCCCAAGAGACCCAGTACTTC
>few|TRBJ2-1|TRBV4-1|TRBD2
CASSRLAGSGGFF
TGCGCCAGCAGCCGACTAGCGGGGTCAGGGGGGTTCTTC
>many|TRBJ2-1|TRBV12-3/TRBV12-4|TRBD2
CASTTGLAGDNEQFF
TGTGCCAGCACCACGGGACTAGCGGGGGACAATGAGCAGTTCTTC
>-|TRBJ2-1|TRBV5-4|TRBD2
CASSLADGRAGDEQFF
TGTGCCAGCAGCTTGGCCGACGGGAGGGCCGGAGATGAGCAGTTCTTC
>few|TRBJ2-7|TRBV20-1|TRBD2
CSAPGTSVYEQYF
TGCAGTGCTCCCGGGACTAGCGTCTACGAGCAGTACTTC
>few|TRBJ1-4|TRBV4-1|-
CASSQDGRNEKLFF
TGCGCCAGCAGCCAAGACGGGAGAAATGAAAAACTGTTTTTT
>many|TRBJ1-4|TRBV30|-
CAWTGAVNEKLFF
TGTGCCTGGACTGGGGCCGTGAATGAAAAACTGTTTTTT
>-|TRBJ1-2|TRBV6-2/TRBV6-3|TRBD1
CASRSTGAGYGYTF
TGTGCCAGCAGATCGACAGGGGCGGGCTATGGCTACACCTTC
>medium-sized|TRBJ2-1|TRBV10-3|-
CAIGPNNEQFF
TGTGCCATCGGTCCCAACAATGAGCAGTTCTTC
>-|TRBJ1-4|TRBV20-1|-
CSARDRGVEKLFF
TGCAGTGCTAGAGATCGGGGAGTTGAAAAACTGTTTTTT
>-|TRBJ1-1|TRBV10-3|-
CAITPAPGNEKNTEAFF
TGTGCCATCACACCGGCCCCCGGTAATGAGAAGAACACTGAAGCTTTCTTT
>-|TRBJ1-3|TRBV11-3|-
CASSLQAFGSGNTIYF
TGTGCCAGCAGCTTACAGGCTTTTGGCTCTGGAAACACCATATATTTT
>many|TRBJ1-5|TRBV24-1|TRBD1
CATSDAGGVNQPQHF
TGTGCCACCAGTGATGCAGGGGGCGTCAATCAGCCCCAGCATTTT
>many|TRBJ1-6|TRBV28|TRBD1
CASSADRGSGNSPLHF
TGTGCCAGCAGTGCTGACAGGGGATCTGGGAATTCACCCCTCCACTTT
>many|TRBJ1-1|TRBV7-9|-
CASSLEGDRSLNTEAFF
TGTGCCAGCAGCTTAGAAGGAGACAGAAGTTTGAACACTGAAGCTTTCTTT
>many|TRBJ2-3|TRBV29-1|TRBD2
CSVAGTSGRDADTQYF
TGCAGCGTTGCCGGGACTAGCGGGAGGGACGCAGATACGCAGTATTTT
>many|TRBJ2-7|TRBV30|-
CAWSRQASYNYEQYF
TGTGCCTGGAGCCGACAGGCTTCTTATAACTACGAGCAGTACTTC
>many|TRBJ2-7|TRBV7-2|-
CASSPLEQLRQYF
TGTGCCAGCAGCCCGTTGGAACAACTGCGGCAGTACTTC
>few|TRBJ1-1|TRBV6-5|-
CASSYSRENTEAFF
TGTGCCAGCAGTTACTCGAGGGAGAACACTGAAGCTTTCTTT
>few|TRBJ2-7|TRBV7-9|TRBD2
CASSDSLAAGAEQYF
TGTGCCAGCTCGGACTCACTAGCGGCGGGAGCCGAGCAGTACTTC
>many|TRBJ2-7|TRBV20-1|-
CSARRTGSYEQYF
TGCAGTGCTAGAAGAACGGGGTCCTACGAGCAGTACTTC
>many|TRBJ2-5|TRBV27|-
CASSLSPNGVTQYF
TGTGCCAGCAGTTTATCGCCAAACGGGGTGACCCAGTACTTC
>few|TRBJ1-1|TRBV19|-
CASSPRLLGVTITEAFF
TGTGCCAGTAGCCCCCGTCTATTAGGGGTAACGATCACTGAAGCTTTCTTT
>many|TRBJ2-7|TRBV7-9|-
CASSLEQLPVEQYF
TGTGCCAGCAGCTTAGAACAGCTTCCAGTGGAGCAGTACTTC
>-|TRBJ2-3|TRBV30|TRBD2
CAWSENSGRTDTQYF
TGTGCCTGGAGTGAGAATAGCGGGAGGACAGATACGCAGTATTTT
>-|TRBJ2-7|TRBV28|TRBD1
CASKPLGQAGEQYF
TGTGCCAGCAAACCACTAGGACAGGCAGGCGAGCAGTACTTC
>many|TRBJ2-1|TRBV2|TRBD2
CATNRLAGTYNEQFF
TGTGCCACCAATCGACTAGCGGGTACCTACAATGAGCAGTTCTTC
>many|TRBJ2-7|TRBV28|-
CASSPTLPGPYEQYF
TGTGCCAGCAGTCCTACGTTACCGGGACCTTACGAGCAGTACTTC
>-|TRBJ1-3|TRBV10-3|-
CAISSGNTIYF
TGTGCCATTAGTTCTGGAAACACCATATATTTT
>many|TRBJ2-5|TRBV29-1|-
CSARRGGGPQETQYF
TGCAGCGCCCGACGGGGAGGGGGTCCACAAGAGACCCAGTACTTC
>many|TRBJ2-3|TRBV30|-
CAWSALGGATDTQYF
TGTGCCTGGAGTGCGCTCGGGGGCGCGACAGATACGCAGTATTTT
>many|TRBJ2-7|TRBV5-1|TRBD1
CASSWDRGVGEQYF
TGCGCCAGCAGCTGGGACAGGGGGGTCGGCGAGCAGTACTTC
>-|TRBJ1-4|TRBV7-9|TRBD1
CASSPTDRGRKLFF
TGTGCCAGCAGCCCGACCGACAGGGGAAGAAAACTGTTTTTT
>many|TRBJ2-1|TRBV9|TRBD2
CASSVGGLAGGSEQFF
TGTGCCAGCAGCGTAGGAGGTCTAGCGGGAGGGAGTGAGCAGTTCTTC
>-|TRBJ2-2|TRBV11-3|TRBD2
CASSVRTSGSKELFF
TGTGCCAGCAGCGTAAGGACTAGCGGGAGCAAGGAGCTGTTTTTT
>once|TRBJ2-1|TRBV7-2|TRBD2
CASSRAGTSGGSSYNEQFF
TGTGCCAGCAGCCGCGCCGGGACTAGCGGGGGCAGCTCCTACAATGAGCAGTTCTTC